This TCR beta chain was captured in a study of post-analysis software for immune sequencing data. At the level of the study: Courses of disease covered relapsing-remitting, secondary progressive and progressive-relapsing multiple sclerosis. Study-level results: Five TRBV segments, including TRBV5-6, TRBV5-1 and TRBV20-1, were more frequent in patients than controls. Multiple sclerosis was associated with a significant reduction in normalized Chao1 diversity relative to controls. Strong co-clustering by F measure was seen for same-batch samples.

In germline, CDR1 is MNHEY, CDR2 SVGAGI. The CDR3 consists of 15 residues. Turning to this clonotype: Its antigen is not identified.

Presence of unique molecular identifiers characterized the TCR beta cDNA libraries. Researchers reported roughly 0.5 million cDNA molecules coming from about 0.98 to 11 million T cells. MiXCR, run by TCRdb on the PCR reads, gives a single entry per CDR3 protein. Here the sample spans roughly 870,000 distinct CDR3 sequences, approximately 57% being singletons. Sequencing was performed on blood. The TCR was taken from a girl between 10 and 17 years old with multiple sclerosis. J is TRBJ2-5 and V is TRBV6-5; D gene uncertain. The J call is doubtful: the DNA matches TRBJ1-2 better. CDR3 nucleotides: TGTGCCAGCAGTTACCGGAACGGACCAGCCTATGGCTACACCTTC. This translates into CASSYRNGPAYGYTF.